This entry lists 17 T cell receptor beta chains sequenced from one sample in a study of T cells in Graves' hyperthyroidism and ophthalmopathy (dated by TCRdb to between 2017 and 2020). The library relied on multiplex PCR. TCRdb lists the instrument as Illumina HiSeq 2000. The TCR beta CDR3 regions were amplified from the RNA transcripts. The first round of RT-PCR for the TCR CDR3 was performed with the HTBI primer set and the Qiagen OneStep RT-PCR kit. TCRdb reanalyzed the raw reads on its own, using fastp at Q25 for trimming and MiXCR for clone calling, and kept in-frame beta chains. Rows merge per CDR3 protein into single entries with the most common DNA and genes. For this sample the table gives 480,000 or so distinct CDR3 sequences, of which over 45% were detected only once. Together, the top ten hold about 45% of the sample. The source material was peripheral blood or thyroid tissue (not recorded which). Receptor source: an adult woman with Graves' disease, either hyperthyroidism or ophthalmopathy (not recorded which).

This chain joins TRBV19 and TRBJ2-5; D call uncertain. The CDR3 length is 14 residues. Trimming pared 1 base from V and 2 bases from J, leaving 8 bases between. Germline V CDR1 and CDR2: LNHDA, SQIVND (reference sequence). CDR3: CASSIGTQQETQYF. CDR3 sequence (DNA): TGTGCCAGTAGTATAGGCACGCAACAAGAGACCCAGTACTTC.

V usage is TRBV4-1 and J usage is TRBJ1-6; D gene unclear. V was pared by 2 bases and J by 6 bases, with 14 bases between. The germline CDR1 and CDR2 sequences are MGHRA and YSYEKL. This CDR3 spans 16 amino acids. The CDR3 DNA reads as TGCGCCAGCAGCCAACCAACTGGGTCTGGTAATTCACCCCTCCACTTT. Its protein is CASSQPTGSGNSPLHF.

This clonotype was counted many times. The chain has TRBV29-1 and TRBJ1-5; the match to TRBD1 covers 8 bases. The CDR3 is 13 amino acids. Trimming took 3 bases from V and 4 from J; bases not matched to a gene: 2. Germline CDR1 and CDR2: SQVTM and ANQGSEA. The CDR3, as DNA: TGCAGCGTTGAGCAGGGGGCAAATCAGCCCCAGCATTTT. This encodes CSVEQGANQPQHF. The full variable domain, rest sourced from reference TRBV29-1 and TRBJ1-5, is SAVISQKPSRDICQRGTSLTIQCQVDSQVTMMFWYRQQPGQSLTLIATANQGSEATYESGFVIDKFPISRPNLTFSTLTVSNMSPEDSSIYLCSVEQGANQPQHFGDGTRLSIL.

This clonotype was picked up many times. V usage is TRBV12-3 or TRBV12-4 and J usage is TRBJ2-5; D not resolved. The CDR3 runs 14 residues. Trimming took 5 bases from V and 7 from J, leaving 17 bases between them. The CDR3 region has the DNA TGTGCCAGCAGTCTTAGGGCCCACAAGGGGACCCAGTACTTC. This translates into CASSLRAHKGTQYF.

In this sample, this clonotype turned up many times. In DNA, the CDR3 is TGTGCCAGCAGCTTACAACAGGGGACTAGCGGGAGTGTAGAGACCCAGTACTTC. Its translation is CASSLQQGTSGSVETQYF. The rearrangement joins TRBV7-2 to TRBJ2-5, with 14 bases aligning to TRBD2. With V trimmed by 2 bases and J by 4 bases, 9 bases remained unmatched. Germline CDR1 SGHTA, CDR2 FQGNSA. The CDR3 covers 18 residues.

This clonotype has at least ten counts. The chain has TRBV9 and TRBJ2-5, with TRBD2 matching 10 bases. CDR3 length: 15 amino acids. From germline, CDR1 is SGDLS and CDR2 YYNGEE. V was clipped by 6 bases and J by 5 bases; unmatched bases: 10. The CDR3 sequence: CASNPRGTSDETQYF. CDR3 sequence (DNA): TGTGCCAGCAACCCCCGCGGGACTAGCGATGAGACCCAGTACTTC.

The CDR3 nucleotides are TGTGCCAGCAGCGGTGGAGGACAGGGCCAAGAGACCCAGTACTTC. Translating it yields CASSGGGQGQETQYF. The V and J genes are TRBV7-9 and TRBJ2-5; 8 bases line up with TRBD1. Germline V gives CDR1 SEHNR, CDR2 FQNEAQ (reference sequence). Trimming at V came to 5 bases and at J to 1 base, leaving 6 bases not matched to a gene. This CDR3 has 15 residues.

This clonotype was counted many times. The rearrangement joins TRBV2 to TRBJ2-2; D ambiguous. Trimming removed 3 bases at V and 1 base at J, with 12 bases between. The germline gives CDR1 SNHLY, CDR2 FYNNEI. This CDR3 comprises 16 residues. The CDR3 sequence: CASSDWAALNTGELFF. The CDR3 nucleotides read TGTGCCAGCAGTGATTGGGCGGCCTTGAACACCGGGGAGCTGTTTTTT.

The sample holds a few counts of this clonotype. V gene TRBV7-3 combines with J gene TRBJ1-6, with D possibly TRBD1 on 6 matching bases. Trimming cost V 1 base and J 4 bases, with 8 bases left between them. Germline CDR1 is SGHTA and CDR2 is FQGTGA. CDR3 length: 15 residues. CDR3 sequence (DNA): TGTGCCAGCAGCTTAAGACAGGATTATAATTCACCCCTCCACTTT. Protein: CASSLRQDYNSPLHF.

The rearrangement joins TRBV6-5 to TRBJ1-1; D call uncertain. The length of the CDR3 is 15 residues. The V end lost 2 bases, the J end lost 5 bases, and 15 bases lay between the germline ends. From germline, CDR1 is MNHEY and CDR2 SVGAGI. The CDR3 sequence is CASSYGPTVGTEAFF. DNA for the CDR3: TGTGCCAGCAGTTACGGCCCCACGGTTGGGACTGAAGCTTTCTTT.

This chain connects TRBV9 to TRBJ2-7; 7 bases line up with TRBD1. The CDR3 runs to 13 residues. The J segment lost 6 bases and the V segment lost 0 bases, leaving 3 bases of the junction unmatched. Germline V lookup: CDR1 SGDLS, CDR2 YYNGEE. The CDR3 spells CASSVGAGGEQYF. The CDR3 DNA reads TGTGCCAGCAGCGTAGGGGCAGGGGGCGAGCAGTACTTC.

This clonotype was recorded at least ten times. A much more abundant neighbour one base away suggests this may be a read error. The chain links TRBV7-2 to TRBJ2-7; D gene uncertain. V lost 0 bases, J lost 2 bases, and 5 bases lay in between. The CDR3 is made up of 13 amino acids. Looked up from germline, CDR1 is SGHTA and CDR2 is FQGNSA. The CDR3 nucleotides read TGTGCCAGCAGCTTAGCGTGGACCTACGAGCAGTACTTC. Translated, it gives CASSLAWTYEQYF.

This clonotype was seen many times. The genes are TRBV20-1 and TRBJ1-2; possibly TRBD1 for D (5 bases). Trimming left V 1 base short and J 4 bases short, with 7 bases between. The CDR3 runs to 12 residues. Germline V gives CDR1 DFQATT, CDR2 SNEGSKA (reference sequence). As DNA, the CDR3 is TGCAGTGCTAGAGCGGACATCTATGGCTACACCTTC. Protein sequence: CSARADIYGYTF.

This clonotype was recorded a few times. This rearrangement joins TRBV10-3 to TRBJ2-7; D is undetermined. The CDR3 covers 11 residues. Germline V CDR1 and CDR2: ENHRY, SYGVKD. Trimming cost V 2 bases and J 6 bases, with 5 bases left between them. The DNA of the CDR3 is TGTGCCATCAGTGAGGGTATCGAGCAGTACTTC. This sequence encodes CAISEGIEQYF.

The rearrangement joins TRBV12-3 or TRBV12-4 to TRBJ1-5; D call uncertain. The V end was cut by 3 bases, the J end by 8 bases, with 14 bases between. CDR3 length equals 14 residues. CDR3 protein: CASSLWPLLEPQHF. The CDR3 nucleotides read TGTGCCAGCAGTTTGTGGCCGCTCCTTGAGCCCCAGCATTTT.

V and J are TRBV9 and TRBJ2-7; 7 bases agree with TRBD1. CDR1 is SGDLS, CDR2 YYNGEE, per germline. The CDR3 totals 15 residues. V lost 5 bases and J lost 2; bases outside the gene matches: 10. As DNA, the CDR3 is TGTGCCAGCAGTTTAACAGGGGCTCGGACCTACGAGCAGTACTTC. Translating gives CASSLTGARTYEQYF.

This clonotype has a handful of counts. The chain couples TRBV7-3 to TRBJ1-1; D is unresolved. V was trimmed by 2 bases and J by 7 bases, leaving 8 bases between them. There are 12 residues in the CDR3. In germline, CDR1 is SGHTA, CDR2 FQGTGA. As DNA, the CDR3 is TGTGCCAGCAGCTTAGGAGACGGTGAAGCTTTCTTT. It is translated as CASSLGDGEAFF. Combining the CDR3 with reference TRBV7-3 and TRBJ1-1 gives the whole variable domain GAGVSQTPSNKVTEKGKYVELRCDPISGHTALYWYRQSLGQGPEFLIYFQGTGAADDSGLPNDRFFAVRPEGSVSTLKIQRTERGDSAVYLCASSLGDGEAFFGQGTRLTVV.